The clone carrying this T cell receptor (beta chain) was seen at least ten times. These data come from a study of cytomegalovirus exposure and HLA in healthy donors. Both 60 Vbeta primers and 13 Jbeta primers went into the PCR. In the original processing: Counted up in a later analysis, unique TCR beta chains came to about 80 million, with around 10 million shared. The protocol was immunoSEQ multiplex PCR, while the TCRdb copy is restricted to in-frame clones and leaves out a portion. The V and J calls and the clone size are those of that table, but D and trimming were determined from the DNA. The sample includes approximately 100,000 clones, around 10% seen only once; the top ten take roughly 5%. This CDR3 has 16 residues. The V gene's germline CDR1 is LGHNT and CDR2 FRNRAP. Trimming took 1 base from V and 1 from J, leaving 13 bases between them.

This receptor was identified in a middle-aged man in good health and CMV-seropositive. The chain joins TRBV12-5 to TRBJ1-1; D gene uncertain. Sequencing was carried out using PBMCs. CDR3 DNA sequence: TGTGCTAGTGGTTTGGGTGTGCCAACTTCGAACACTGAAGCTTTCTTT. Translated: CASGLGVPTSNTEAFF.